Below, 10 T cell receptor beta chains from the same sample are listed, as sequenced in a study of siplizumab effects on memory and regulatory T cells. This table comes from immunoSEQ multiplex PCR, and its TCRdb copy is limited to in-frame clones, with some not included. The table shows approximately 100,000 clones, with approximately 91% occurring only once. What was sequenced was CD4+ T cells sorted from blood. All receptors come from a human donor in good health. Some clones in this sample may be carry-over from other donors' samples.

This clone was picked up one time. The rearrangement joins TRBV18 to TRBJ2-3; 8 bases match TRBD1. Germline V lookup: CDR1 KGHSH, CDR2 LQKENI. The CDR3 runs 16 residues. J lost 1 base, V lost 5 bases, and 8 bases had no gene match. This chain's CDR3 is CASSSSKTGGTDTQYF. The CDR3 nucleotides are TGTGCCAGCTCATCTTCAAAGACAGGGGGCACAGATACGCAGTATTTT.

The gene calls are TRBV6-5 and TRBJ2-2; tentative D call: TRBD1 (6 bases). The CDR3 covers 14 residues. CDR1 and CDR2 (germline): MNHEY, SVGAGI. Trimming stripped 7 bases from V and 7 bases from J, with 16 bases between. CDR3 DNA: TGTGCCAGCATCGCGCCAGGGGCGGGCGGGGAGCTGTTTTTT. Protein: CASIAPGAGGELFF.

This chain joins TRBV30 and TRBJ2-6; D is uncertain. The CDR3 sequence is 15 residues long. In germline, CDR1 is GTSNPN, CDR2 SVGIG (reference sequence). Deletions cut 0 bases from V and 3 bases from J, with 9 bases between. CDR3 residues: CAWSVAFLGANVLTF. The CDR3 DNA sequence: TGTGCCTGGAGTGTCGCCTTTCTTGGGGCCAACGTCCTGACTTTC.

The rearrangement joins TRBV27 to TRBJ2-3; 10 nucleotides match TRBD2. There are 15 residues in the CDR3. V shed 6 bases, J shed 0 bases, and the junction held 3 bases outside the gene matches. Germline lookup yields CDR1 MNHEY and CDR2 SMNVEV (reference sequence). CDR3 amino acids: CASRTSGLSTDTQYF. CDR3 DNA: TGTGCCAGCAGGACTAGCGGGCTAAGCACAGATACGCAGTATTTT.

V gene TRBV18 combines with J gene TRBJ1-5; maybe TRBD1 (6 bases). The CDR3 length is 17 residues. Germline V lookup: CDR1 KGHSH, CDR2 LQKENI. The V gene lost 3 bases and the J gene lost 4 bases, with 19 bases spanning the gap. This chain's CDR3 is CASSPTVGQLLNQPQHF. In DNA form, the CDR3 reads TGTGCCAGCTCACCCACAGTAGGACAGCTGCTTAATCAGCCCCAGCATTTT.

The chain recombines TRBV5-1 with TRBJ2-7; the D gene could be TRBD1 or TRBD2 (5 bases each). Germline CDR1 and CDR2: SGHRS and YFSETQ. V was clipped by 2 bases and J by 2 bases, with 20 bases between them. This CDR3 has 17 residues. CDR3 nucleotides: TGCGCCAGCAGCTTAAGGATGGAGTATCAGGGAGCCTACGAGCAGTACTTC. It yields the protein CASSLRMEYQGAYEQYF.

V and J are TRBV18 and TRBJ2-7; D gene uncertain. This CDR3 region has 14 residues. V was shortened by 1 base and J by 1 base, with 8 bases between the two germline ends. Germline V CDR1 and CDR2: KGHSH, LQKENI. Here the CDR3 reads CASSPHRDSYEQYF. The CDR3 nucleotides read TGTGCCAGCTCACCACATAGGGATTCCTACGAGCAGTACTTC.

CDR3 region: CASSIAGSLDKKLFF. The CDR3 bases are TGTGCCAGTAGTATAGCAGGCAGTCTCGATAAAAAACTGTTTTTT. J is TRBJ1-4 and V is TRBV19; the D is unclear. This CDR3 is 15 amino acids long. V lost 1 base and J 9 bases, leaving 15 bases between the germline ends. CDR1 LNHDA and CDR2 SQIVND come from the germline V gene (reference sequence).

J is TRBJ2-4 and V is TRBV2, with D perhaps being TRBD1 or TRBD2 (5 bases each). V was pared by 6 bases and J by 0 bases, with 24 bases between. The CDR3 contains 19 residues. Per germline, CDR1 SNHLY and CDR2 FYNNEI. This chain's CDR3 is CASSERGAGLGVAKNIQYF. The CDR3, as DNA: TGTGCCAGCAGCGAAAGGGGCGCAGGGTTGGGGGTAGCCAAAAACATTCAGTACTTC.

This rearrangement joins TRBV19 to TRBJ2-7, with D hard to call. The V end was cut by 6 bases, the J end by 3 bases, with 6 bases between. The CDR3 has 11 amino acids. The germline CDR1 and CDR2 sequences are LNHDA and SQIVND (reference sequence). CDR3 bases: TGTGCCAGTAGGGGTGTCTACGAGCAGTACTTC. Its translation is CASRGVYEQYF.